The source of this T cell receptor (beta chain) is a study of T cell responses to AZD1222 COVID-19 vaccine. General study findings and limits: AZD1222 recipients seropositive at baseline numbered only six. Following two doses of AZD1222, Spike-specific TCR breadth and depth rose. White British people made up most donors, females outnumbered males, and clonal diversity was possibly underestimated. Across spike, vaccine-associated CD4 TCRs were found, dominant at 160-218 and 743-854.

This clone was seen only once. Its antigen is currently unknown. The germline gives CDR1 SGHVS, CDR2 FQNEAQ. V dropped 5 bases and J dropped 3 bases, with 17 bases sitting between them. The CDR3 extends over 15 amino acids. Repertoires were generated with immunoSEQ multiplex PCR, while TCRdb's copy carries only in-frame clones and drops some. The sample consists of more than 150,000 clones, roughly 90% of them appearing once. The specimen was peripheral blood, collected 28 days after the second AZD1222 dose. V usage is TRBV7-8 and J usage is TRBJ2-7, with D tentatively TRBD2 (6 bases). This sequence was found in an adult who received the AZD1222 COVID-19 vaccine. CDR3 nucleotide sequence: TGTGCCAGCAGCCTCGCGCCCGGGACTCTCTACGAGCAGTACTTC. Translation: CASSLAPGTLYEQYF.